This T cell receptor beta chain was recovered during a study of cytomegalovirus exposure and HLA in healthy donors. PCR used 60 Vbeta primers and 13 Jbeta primers. Some clones are missing from TCRdb's copy, which holds only in-frame ones; the method was immunoSEQ multiplex PCR. The profile shows 130,000 or so clones, around 70% of them singletons. The CDR3 covers 18 residues. Germline V CDR1 and CDR2: MDHEN, SYDVKM. Trimming stripped 2 bases from V and 2 bases from J, with 18 bases between. The sample comprised PBMCs. The receptor comes from a woman in her thirties or forties in good health and CMV-seropositive. V gene TRBV28 combines with J gene TRBJ1-4, with a weak D call TRBD1 (5 bases). The chain's CDR3 is CASSLAATFRATNEKLFF. DNA of the CDR3: TGTGCCAGCAGTTTAGCCGCAACCTTCAGGGCTACTAATGAAAAACTGTTTTTT.